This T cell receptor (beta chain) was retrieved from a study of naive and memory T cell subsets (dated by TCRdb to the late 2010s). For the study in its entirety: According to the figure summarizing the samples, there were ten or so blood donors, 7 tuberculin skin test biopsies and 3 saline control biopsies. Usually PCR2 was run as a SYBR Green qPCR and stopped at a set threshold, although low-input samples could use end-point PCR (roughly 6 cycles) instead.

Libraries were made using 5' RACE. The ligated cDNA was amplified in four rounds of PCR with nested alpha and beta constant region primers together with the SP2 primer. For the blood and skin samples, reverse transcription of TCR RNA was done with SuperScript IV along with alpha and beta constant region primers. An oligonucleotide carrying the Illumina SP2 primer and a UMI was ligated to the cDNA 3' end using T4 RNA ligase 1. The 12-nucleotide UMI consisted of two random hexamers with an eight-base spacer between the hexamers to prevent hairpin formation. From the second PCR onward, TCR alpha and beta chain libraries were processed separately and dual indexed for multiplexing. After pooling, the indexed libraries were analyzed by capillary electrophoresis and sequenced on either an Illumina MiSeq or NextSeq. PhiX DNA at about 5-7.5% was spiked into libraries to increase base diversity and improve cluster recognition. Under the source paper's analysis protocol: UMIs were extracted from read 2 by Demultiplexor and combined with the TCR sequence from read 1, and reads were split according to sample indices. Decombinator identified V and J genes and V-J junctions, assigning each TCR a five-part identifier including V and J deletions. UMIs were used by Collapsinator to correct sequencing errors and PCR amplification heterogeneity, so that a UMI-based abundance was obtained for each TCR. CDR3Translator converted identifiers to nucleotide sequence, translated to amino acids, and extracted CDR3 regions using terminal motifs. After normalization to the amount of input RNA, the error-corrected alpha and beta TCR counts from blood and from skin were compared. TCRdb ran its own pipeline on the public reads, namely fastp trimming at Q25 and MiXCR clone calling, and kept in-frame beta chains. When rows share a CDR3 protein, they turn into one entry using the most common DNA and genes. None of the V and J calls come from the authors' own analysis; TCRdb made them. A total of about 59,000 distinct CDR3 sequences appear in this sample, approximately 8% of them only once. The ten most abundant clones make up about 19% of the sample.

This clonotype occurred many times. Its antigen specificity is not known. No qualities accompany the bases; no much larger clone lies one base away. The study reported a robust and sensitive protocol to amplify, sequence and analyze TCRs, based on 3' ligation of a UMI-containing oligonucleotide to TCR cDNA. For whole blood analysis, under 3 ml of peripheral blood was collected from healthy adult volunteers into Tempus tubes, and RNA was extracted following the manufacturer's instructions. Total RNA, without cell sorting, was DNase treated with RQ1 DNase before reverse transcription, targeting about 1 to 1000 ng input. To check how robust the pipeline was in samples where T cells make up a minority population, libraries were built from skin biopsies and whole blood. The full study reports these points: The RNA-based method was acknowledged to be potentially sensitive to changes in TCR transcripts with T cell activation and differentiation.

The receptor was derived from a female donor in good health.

The CDR3 amino acid sequence is: CATAGTSMYEQYF. Read as DNA, the sequence is TGTGCCACCGCCGGGACTAGCATGTACGAGCAGTACTTC. The sequence joins TRBV6-5 to TRBJ2-7, with 9 junctional bases fitting TRBD2. At the junction V is shortened by 10 bases and J by 4 bases; bases outside the gene matches: 8. CDR1 and CDR2 (MNHEY, SVGAGI) derive from the germline V gene. The CDR3, cysteine through phenylalanine, is 13 amino acids long. Only the CDR3 DNA stays, 39 bases, in frame from base 1.